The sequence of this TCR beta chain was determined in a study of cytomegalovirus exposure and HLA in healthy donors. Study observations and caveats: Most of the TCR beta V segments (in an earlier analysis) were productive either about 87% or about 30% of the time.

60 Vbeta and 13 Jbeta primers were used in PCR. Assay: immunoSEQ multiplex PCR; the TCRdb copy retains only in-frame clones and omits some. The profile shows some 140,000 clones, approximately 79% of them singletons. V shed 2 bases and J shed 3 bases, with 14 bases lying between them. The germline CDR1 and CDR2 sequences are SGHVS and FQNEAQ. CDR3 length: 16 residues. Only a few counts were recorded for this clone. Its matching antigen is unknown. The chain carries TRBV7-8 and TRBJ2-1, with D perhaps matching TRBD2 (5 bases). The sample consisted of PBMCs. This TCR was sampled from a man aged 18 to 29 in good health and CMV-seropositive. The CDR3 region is CASSLKLSGFYNEQFF. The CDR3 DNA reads TGTGCCAGCAGCTTAAAATTGAGCGGTTTCTACAATGAGCAGTTCTTC.